This T cell receptor beta chain was identified during a study of T-cell memory formation after mild COVID-19. Germline loops: CDR1 KGHSH, CDR2 LQKENI. There are 14 residues in the CDR3. Unmatched junction bases numbered 7, after V lost 3 bases and J lost 5 bases. Each CDR3 protein gets one entry after TCRdb re-called the 5' RACE reads with MiXCR. The data show roughly 250,000 distinct CDR3 sequences, with roughly 17% seen just once and around 3.4% held by the top ten. The receptor was derived from a man in his late teens or twenties who had mild COVID-19 (a few samples of this study predate the infection). Cell type and time point are not known. The material sequenced was PBMCs or a T cell subset sorted from them (not recorded which). The genes are TRBV18 and TRBJ2-7; TRBD1 agrees at 7 bases. CDR3 nucleotide sequence: TGTGCCAGCTCACCGACAGGGATCCCGAACGAGCAGTACTTC. Translated: CASSPTGIPNEQYF.